A selection of T cell receptor beta chains follows, all from one sample in a study of Ad26.COV2.S vaccination and SARS-CoV-2 variants. Produced via immunoSEQ multiplex PCR; TCRdb's table is partial and in-frame only. The profile shows about 350,000 clones, 80% to 90% of them singletons. The material sequenced was peripheral blood, taken in a trial of Ad26.COV2.S vaccine versus placebo. The receptors come from a person aged 18 to 65 who received the Ad26.COV2.S COVID-19 vaccine or a placebo. Both conserved end residues are part of each CDR3. Fields, in order: D gene, clone size, CDR3 length, V gene, J gene, CDR3 protein, CDR3 DNA. A D gene is named only where the DNA matches it firmly. Part of the rows lack a size; the others show once, few, many or a class for expanded clones.

.,once,18,TRBV5-1,TRBJ1-4,CASSLGRTIKATNEKLFF,TGCGCCAGCAGCTTGGGGAGGACAATAAAAGCAACTAATGAAAAACTGTTTTTT
.,few,14,TRBV11-2,TRBJ2-7,CASSLDLWTDEQYF,TGTGCCAGCAGCTTAGATTTGTGGACGGACGAGCAGTACTTC
TRBD2,.,16,TRBV3-1/TRBV3-2,TRBJ2-2,CASSYRTSGSTGELFF,TGTGCCAGCAGCTACAGGACTAGCGGGAGCACCGGGGAGCTGTTTTTT
.,.,14,TRBV2,TRBJ2-2,CASSEDRDPGELFF,TGTGCCAGCAGTGAAGATCGGGACCCCGGGGAGCTGTTTTTT
TRBD1,.,13,TRBV28,TRBJ2-7,CASSPMGQYEQYF,TGTGCCAGCAGTCCGATGGGACAGTACGAGCAGTACTTC
.,.,14,TRBV19,TRBJ2-7,CASSIYRQVGEQYF,TGTGCCAGTAGTATTTATCGGCAGGTCGGCGAGCAGTACTTC
.,.,18,TRBV5-1,TRBJ1-6,CASSLGGAATSYNSPLHF,TGCGCCAGCAGCTTGGGGGGGGCAGCGACCTCCTATAATTCACCCCTCCACTTT
.,.,17,TRBV15,TRBJ2-1,CATSRGVVGAGRDEQFF,TGTGCCACCAGCAGAGGGGTAGTTGGAGCCGGACGGGATGAGCAGTTCTTC
.,.,17,TRBV4-1,TRBJ2-3,CASSQDFSGGYTDTQYF,TGCGCCAGCAGCCAAGATTTCAGCGGCGGTTACACAGATACGCAGTATTTT
TRBD2,many,15,TRBV6-5,TRBJ2-7,CASSILAGGPYEQYF,TGTGCCAGCAGTATACTAGCGGGAGGGCCCTACGAGCAGTACTTC
.,.,13,TRBV3-1/TRBV3-2,TRBJ2-7,CASSHEDGYEQYF,TGTGCCAGCAGCCATGAAGACGGCTACGAGCAGTACTTC
.,once,13,TRBV16,TRBJ2-1,CASSQTTTNEQFF,TGTGCCAGCAGCCAGACTACGACGAATGAGCAGTTCTTC
.,.,15,TRBV6-1,TRBJ1-2,CASSESKGHNYGYTF,TGTGCCAGCAGTGAAAGTAAGGGCCATAACTATGGCTACACCTTC
.,.,16,TRBV10-3,TRBJ2-1,CAISDTADGQEDEQFF,TGTGCCATCAGTGATACAGCCGACGGTCAAGAGGATGAGCAGTTCTTC
TRBD1,.,15,TRBV9,TRBJ1-2,CASSVDGTGGNGYTF,TGTGCCAGCAGCGTAGACGGGACAGGGGGCAATGGCTACACCTTC
TRBD2,.,15,TRBV15,TRBJ2-3,CATSDWTRITDTQYF,TGTGCCACCAGTGATTGGACTAGAATCACAGATACGCAGTATTTT
TRBD1,.,15,TRBV7-2,TRBJ2-5,CASSLTGTGQETQYF,TGTGCCAGCAGCTTAACCGGGACAGGGCAAGAGACCCAGTACTTC
.,.,11,TRBV3-1/TRBV3-2,TRBJ2-2,CASSRFGELFF,TGTGCCAGCAGCCGATTCGGGGAGCTGTTTTTT
TRBD1,few,14,TRBV2,TRBJ1-6,CASSPGQGLSPLHF,TGTGCCAGCAGCCCGGGACAGGGTTTGTCACCCCTCCACTTT
TRBD1,.,12,TRBV6-5,TRBJ2-7,CASSRDSYEQYF,TGTGCCAGCAGTCGGGACAGCTACGAGCAGTACTTC
.,.,14,TRBV30,TRBJ1-1,CAGHDSWGSTEAFF,TGTGCCGGCCATGACTCGTGGGGAAGTACTGAAGCTTTCTTT
TRBD2,.,15,TRBV28,TRBJ2-7,CASSLTAGGPYEQYF,TGTGCCAGCAGTTTAACAGCGGGAGGCCCCTACGAGCAGTACTTC
.,.,14,TRBV9,TRBJ1-1,CASSVVGQTTEAFF,TGTGCCAGCAGCGTAGTGGGCCAGACCACTGAAGCTTTCTTT